These 16 T cell receptor beta chains were all obtained from the same sample, sequenced in a study of spatial heterogeneity in lung cancer. The time point denotes: blood at routine non-recurrence follow-up after resection. MiXCR was run by TCRdb on the 5' RACE reads, yielding one entry per CDR3 protein. The sample carries about 94,000 distinct CDR3 sequences, approximately 19% recorded once. Sequenced here: PBMCs, sampled at follow-up. The receptors come from a male donor with early-stage non-small cell lung cancer.

The J gene is TRBJ2-7, the V gene TRBV27, with D possibly being TRBD2 (5 bases). V lost 6 bases to trimming and J lost 0 bases, with 9 bases between them. CDR3 length equals 13 residues. Germline CDR1 reads MNHEY; CDR2 reads SMNVEV (reference sequence). CDR3 sequence (DNA): TGTGCCAGCAGCCCCAGCGGCTCCTACGAGCAGTACGTC. This translates into CASSPSGSYEQYV.

This clonotype was counted between two and nine times. The chain links TRBV20-1 to TRBJ2-1, with D perhaps matching TRBD2 (6 bases). There are 14 residues in the CDR3. CDR1 and CDR2 from the germline V gene are DFQATT and SNEGSKA (reference sequence). Trimming removed 3 bases at V and 1 base at J, with 10 bases between. The CDR3 protein is CSARGRGSYNEQFF. CDR3 coding DNA: TGCAGTGCTAGGGGGCGGGGTTCCTACAATGAGCAGTTCTTC.

There are a few counts of this clonotype. The chain couples TRBV4-1 to TRBJ2-2; a weak D match, TRBD1 (6 bases). Germline V CDR1 and CDR2: MGHRA, YSYEKL. This CDR3 is built from 15 residues. Trimming removed 4 bases at V and 9 bases at J, with 18 bases between. CDR3 in DNA: TGCGCCAGCAGCCCTTCTAGCAGGGGTAGTCGGGAGCTGTTTTTT. Translating gives CASSPSSRGSRELFF.

This clonotype was observed a handful of times. This chain joins TRBV29-1 and TRBJ1-2; TRBD1 is a possible D gene (6 bases). Between the trimmed V and J ends, which lost 6 bases and 2 bases, there was a span of 10 bases. Germline values: CDR1 SQVTM, CDR2 ANQGSEA. The CDR3 consists of 12 residues. Here the CDR3 reads CSVPTGNYGYTF. CDR3 DNA sequence: TGCAGCGTACCCACAGGGAACTATGGCTACACCTTC.

This clonotype was recorded a few times. The chain employs TRBV19 and TRBJ1-5; no firm D call. V lost 5 bases to trimming and J lost 6 bases, with 8 bases between them. This CDR3 is built from 12 residues. Germline V gene data show CDR1 as LNHDA and CDR2 as SQIVND (reference sequence). DNA for the CDR3: TGTGCCAGTAGTTTACAATTTCAGCCCCAGCATTTT. It encodes CASSLQFQPQHF.

The chain employs TRBV24-1 and TRBJ1-3; unclear D gene. From germline, CDR1 is KGHDR and CDR2 SFDVKD. The V and J ends lost 12 bases and 4 bases respectively, with 21 bases between them. The CDR3 length is 15 residues. DNA for the CDR3: TGTGCCTCTCCTAGGTCGGCCGACGAAGGAAACACCATATATTTT. Amino acid sequence: CASPRSADEGNTIYF.

This clonotype was observed a handful of times. The chain has TRBV20-1 and TRBJ2-3; D unresolved. This CDR3 comprises 13 residues. The germline V gene encodes CDR1 DFQATT and CDR2 SNEGSKA (reference sequence). The germline V and J ends were trimmed by 0 bases and 1 base, with 5 bases remaining between them. This CDR3 is CSARDYGTDTQYF. In DNA, the CDR3 is TGCAGTGCTAGAGATTACGGCACAGATACGCAGTATTTT.

Only a few counts were recorded for this clonotype. V and J are TRBV7-6 and TRBJ2-1; no firm D call. The germline V gene has CDR1 SGHVS and CDR2 FNYEAQ. V was trimmed by 5 bases and J by 9 bases, leaving 14 bases between them. CDR3 size: 13 residues. In DNA, the CDR3 is TGTGCCAGCAGCCAATCGTGGCGTAGTGAGCAGTTCTTC. As protein: CASSQSWRSEQFF.

The genes are TRBV9 and TRBJ2-3; tentatively, D is TRBD1 (5 bases). Germline V gives CDR1 SGDLS, CDR2 YYNGEE. The CDR3 has 14 residues. Trimming removed 0 bases from V and 2 bases from J, with 7 bases in between. The chain's CDR3 is CASSVGQSTDTQYF. DNA for the CDR3: TGTGCCAGCAGCGTAGGACAGTCCACAGATACGCAGTATTTT. Filled out from reference TRBV9 and TRBJ2-3, the complete variable domain reads DSGVTQTPKHLITATGQRVTLRCSPRSGDLSVYWYQQSLDQGLQFLIQYYNGEERAKGNILERFSAQQFPDLHSELNLSSLELGDSALYFCASSVGQSTDTQYFGPGTRLTVL.

This clonotype was found many times. This chain joins TRBV3-1 and TRBJ1-1; TRBD1 is a possible D gene (5 bases). This CDR3 is built from 14 residues. V dropped 4 bases and J dropped 3 bases, with 12 bases sitting between them. In germline, CDR1 is LGHDT, CDR2 YNNKEL (reference sequence). CDR3 loop: CASSPARVYTEAFF. The DNA for the CDR3 is TGTGCCAGCAGCCCGGCCAGGGTGTACACTGAAGCTTTCTTT.

This clonotype has just a few counts. This rearrangement joins TRBV10-2 to TRBJ2-5; 9 nucleotides align to TRBD1. The CDR3 length is 16 residues. V dropped 7 bases and J dropped 4; count of bases not matched to a gene: 13. Germline V gene lookup returns CDR1 WSHSY and CDR2 SAAADI. CDR3 bases: TGCGCCAGCACCCTAAGGGACAGGGAAATAGGAGAGACCCAGTACTTC. Its translation is CASTLRDREIGETQYF.

V gene TRBV12-3 or TRBV12-4 combines with J gene TRBJ2-1, with 10 nucleotides matching TRBD1. Unmatched junction bases numbered 4, after V lost 5 bases and J lost 12 bases. CDR3 length: 12 residues. CDR3 residues: CASSLGTGAQFF. The CDR3 coding sequence is TGTGCCAGCAGTCTCGGGACAGGGGCGCAGTTCTTC.

J is TRBJ1-6 and V is TRBV7-2; possible D gene TRBD1, 5 bases. Germline V gives CDR1 SGHTA, CDR2 FQGNSA. This CDR3 has 15 amino acids. Deletions cut 1 base from V and 8 bases from J, with 12 bases between. The CDR3 sequence is CASSLERGRDSPLHF. CDR3 nucleotide sequence: TGTGCCAGCAGCTTAGAGAGGGGACGGGATTCACCCCTCCACTTT.

This clonotype showed up many times. This chain links TRBV27 with TRBJ2-7, with 10 bases fitting TRBD2. Germline V gene sequence: CDR1 MNHEY, CDR2 SMNVEV (reference sequence). Trimming at V came to 4 bases and at J to 6 bases, leaving 6 bases not matched to a gene. This CDR3 is 14 amino acids long. CDR3 DNA sequence: TGTGCCAGCAGTTCTGGACTAGCGGCTGCCGAGCAGTACTTC. Protein product: CASSSGLAAAEQYF.

This clonotype came up a few times. The V gene is TRBV29-1, the J gene TRBJ2-5; no clear D gene. The germline gives CDR1 SQVTM, CDR2 ANQGSEA. V lost 3 bases, J lost 2 bases, and 10 bases lay in between. CDR3 length equals 13 residues. The CDR3 DNA reads as TGCAGCGTTGATCTTAACAGACAAGAGACCCAGTACTTC. Protein product: CSVDLNRQETQYF.

In this sample, this clonotype turned up many times. V and J are TRBV5-1 and TRBJ1-2; D is ambiguous. The germline V gene encodes CDR1 SGHRS and CDR2 YFSETQ. V shed 0 bases and J shed 4 bases, with 10 bases lying between them. The CDR3 runs to 14 residues. The DNA of the CDR3 is TGCGCCAGCAGCTTGGACGGCCCAATCTATGGCTACACCTTC. Translated: CASSLDGPIYGYTF.